These 7 T cell receptor beta chains originate from one sample sequenced in a study of cytomegalovirus exposure and HLA in healthy donors. In the PCR, 60 Vbeta and 13 Jbeta primers were used. Measured with immunoSEQ multiplex PCR; TCRdb has only the in-frame clones, and not every one. The sample carries under 95,000 clones, 80% recorded once. The source material was PBMCs. All receptors come from a male donor in good health and CMV-seronegative.

The chain carries TRBV10-2 and TRBJ2-3, with 7 bases lining up with TRBD2. The CDR3 consists of 16 residues. Germline trimming cut 6 bases from V and 3 bases from J; bases unmatched to any gene: 12. In germline, CDR1 is WSHSY, CDR2 SAAADI. CDR3 sequence: CASRGTGTILTDTQYF. The CDR3 DNA reads as TGCGCCAGCAGAGGGACCGGGACTATCCTGACAGATACGCAGTATTTT.

CDR3 sequence: CASTPLGQYTEAFF. The CDR3 DNA reads as TGCGCCAGCACTCCCCTCGGACAGTACACTGAAGCTTTCTTT. This sequence joins TRBV5-1 and TRBJ1-1, with D possibly being TRBD1 (6 bases). The ends were cut back, 6 bases at V and 3 bases at J, with 15 bases in the middle. Germline V gene data show CDR1 as SGHRS and CDR2 as YFSETQ. The CDR3 sequence is 14 residues long.

This chain connects TRBV2 to TRBJ1-1; D remains ambiguous. Germline V gene data show CDR1 as SNHLY and CDR2 as FYNNEI. Trimming pared 3 bases from V and 0 bases from J, leaving 8 bases between. The CDR3 is made up of 14 amino acids. CDR3 coding DNA: TGTGCCAGCAGTGAGGGGAGGATGAACACTGAAGCTTTCTTT. Protein product: CASSEGRMNTEAFF.

The V gene is TRBV30, the J gene TRBJ1-5; weak D call: TRBD1 (6 bases). The CDR3 runs to 14 residues. The V gene's germline CDR1 is GTSNPN and CDR2 SVGIG (reference sequence). V lost 0 bases and J 6 bases, leaving 12 bases between the germline ends. Written as DNA, the CDR3 is TGTGCCTGGAGTGTCGGCAGGGGAGTTCAGCCCCAGCATTTT. Protein sequence: CAWSVGRGVQPQHF.

The rearrangement uses TRBV7-2 and TRBJ1-3; possibly TRBD1 for D (6 bases). The germline CDR1 and CDR2 sequences are SGHTA and FQGNSA. V was cut by 3 bases and J by 0 bases, with 12 bases left in between. CDR3 length equals 16 residues. CDR3 DNA: TGTGCCAGCAGCTTCTGGCAGGGGCACTCTGGAAACACCATATATTTT. It specifies CASSFWQGHSGNTIYF.

The chain is built from TRBV1 and TRBJ1-2. TRBV1 is given as a pseudogene. The CDR3 runs 12 residues. CDR3 in DNA: TGCACCAGCAGCCCTCCGGGAGCTGGCTACCCCTTC. This codes for CTSSPPGAGYPF.

Worth noting for this clone: The junction departs from germline at one end; a sequencing error may be responsible. The DNA of the CDR3 is TGTGCCAGCAGTTACTCCTATAATTCACCCCTCAACTTT. This translates into CASSYSYNSPLNF. J is TRBJ1-6 and V is TRBV6-5; D is ambiguous. This CDR3 region has 13 residues. Germline V lookup: CDR1 MNHEY, CDR2 SVGAGI.